These 25 T cell receptor beta chains were sequenced from one sample in a study of blood T cells in healthy people across ages (dated by TCRdb to about 2015). Libraries were built with 5' RACE. Sequenced using an Illumina HiSeq 2500. A second 7 to 11 cycle PCR used a sample-barcoded 5' primer and a J-beta primer mix. TCRdb redid the processing of the public reads, applying fastp at Q25 and MiXCR, and retained in-frame beta chains. For every CDR3 protein sequence, its rows merge into one entry that carries the most common genes and DNA. In this sample the table shows 750,000 to 1,000,000 distinct CDR3 sequences, 25% to 30% of which occur a single time. Jointly, the top ten make up roughly 10% of the sample. The same specimen was also included in a second study, on T cells of mothers and their children.

The sample comprised blood. These TCRs come from a woman in her thirties or forties in good health.

About this clonotype: This may stem from a read error, because a much larger clone lies one nucleotide away. This sequence joins TRBV5-1 and TRBJ2-1; possibly TRBD1 for D (6 bases). The CDR3 is 15 residues long. Germline V CDR1 and CDR2: SGHRS, YFSETQ. V lost 0 bases, J lost 3 bases, and 10 bases lay in between. The CDR3 DNA reads TGCGCCAGCAGCTTGGTCTGGACAGACTACAATGAGCAGTTCTTC. As protein: CASSLVWTDYNEQFF.

The V call is TRBV4-1, the J call TRBJ2-7; D remains unclear. This CDR3 is 16 amino acids long. Per germline, CDR1 MGHRA and CDR2 YSYEKL. The ends were cut back, 0 bases at V and 4 bases at J, with 16 bases in the middle. CDR3 sequence (DNA): TGCGCCAGCAGCCAAGACAACGTAGAGCCTGGGTACGAGCAGTACTTC. It yields the protein CASSQDNVEPGYEQYF.

This clonotype was seen repeatedly, ten times or more. The chain couples TRBV29-1 to TRBJ2-1; D not resolved. With 8 bases removed from V and 7 bases from J, the gap between germline ends came to 12 bases. The CDR3 length is 11 residues. Germline V gene lookup returns CDR1 SQVTM and CDR2 ANQGSEA. The CDR3 sequence: CSYSDMNEQFF. The CDR3 coding sequence is TGCAGCTATTCAGACATGAATGAGCAGTTCTTC.

This clonotype was seen only a few times. This rearrangement joins TRBV5-6 to TRBJ1-6; TRBD1 matches at 7 bases. V was clipped by 1 base and J by 8 bases; unmatched bases: 3. The CDR3 spans 14 residues. From germline, CDR1 is SGHDT and CDR2 YYEEEE. In nucleotides, the CDR3 is TGTGCCAGCAGCTTGACAGGGGAGGATTCACCCCTCCACTTT. As protein: CASSLTGEDSPLHF.

This clonotype occurred a few times. The chain employs TRBV12-3 or TRBV12-4 and TRBJ1-3; 8 bases fit TRBD1. This CDR3 comprises 16 residues. J gave up 2 bases and V 6 bases, and 9 bases lay outside the gene matches. The CDR3, as DNA: TGTGCCAGCAGCCAACAAACAGGGGGAACTGGAAACACCATATATTTT. Its protein is CASSQQTGGTGNTIYF.

In this sample, this clonotype turned up many times. The CDR3 reads CASSLGVAGGLYNEQFF. Here the CDR3 DNA reads TGTGCCAGCAGCTTAGGGGTAGCGGGGGGCCTCTACAATGAGCAGTTCTTC. V and J are TRBV7-2 and TRBJ2-1; 10 nucleotides agree with TRBD2. J gave up 3 bases and V 1 base, and 6 bases lay outside the gene matches. CDR1 and CDR2 from the germline V gene are SGHTA and FQGNSA. This CDR3 has 17 residues.

The V and J genes are TRBV11-1 and TRBJ2-3, with 16 bases aligning to TRBD2. Looked up from germline, CDR1 is SGHAT and CDR2 is FQDESV (reference sequence). Trimming at V came to 5 bases and at J to 6 bases, leaving 8 bases not matched to a gene. The CDR3 loop spans 17 amino acids. CDR3: CASSPGLAGGPDDTQYF. CDR3 sequence (DNA): TGTGCCAGCAGCCCGGGACTAGCGGGGGGGCCTGACGATACGCAGTATTTT.

This clonotype occurred many times. Relative to the germline gene, one junction end is altered; a read error may explain this. The chain carries TRBV5-1 and TRBJ2-3, with D perhaps matching TRBD2 (6 bases). Germline CDR1 reads SGHRS; CDR2 reads YFSETQ. The CDR3 runs 15 residues. The DNA of the CDR3 is TGTGCCAGCAGTCTTGCGGGGAGGAGCACAGATACGCAGTATTTT. Protein product: CASSLAGRSTDTQYF.

This clonotype showed up just a few times. The chain is built from TRBV6-4 and TRBJ2-7; 14 positions match TRBD2. Trimming took 6 bases from V and 3 from J; bases not matched to a gene: 13. The CDR3 length is 18 residues. Germline V gene lookup returns CDR1 MRHNA and CDR2 SNTAGT. The CDR3, as DNA: TGTGCCAGCAGCGAGCCGAGTAAGACTAGCGGGGGGGACTACGAGCAGTACTTC. Translated: CASSEPSKTSGGDYEQYF.

This clonotype was counted many times. The CDR3 loop reads CASSLLSGGLYNEQFF. Here the CDR3 DNA reads TGTGCCAGCAGCTTGCTTAGCGGGGGGCTTTACAATGAGCAGTTCTTC. V and J are TRBV7-6 and TRBJ2-1; TRBD2 matches 10 bases. The CDR3 spans 16 residues. Germline V CDR1 and CDR2: SGHVS, FNYEAQ. V lost 3 bases, J lost 4 bases, and 6 bases stayed unmatched.

As to this clonotype: At one end, the junction sequence differs from germline, possibly due to a read error. The rearrangement joins TRBV11-2 to TRBJ1-2, with TRBD1 as a possible D gene (5 bases). Germline V gives CDR1 SGHAT, CDR2 FQNNGV. This CDR3 comprises 15 residues. CDR3 residues: CASSPQTRANYGCTF. The CDR3 nucleotides are TGTGCCAGCAGCCCTCAGACCAGGGCTAACTATGGCTGCACCTTC.

There are a few counts of this clonotype. The chain employs TRBV6-5 and TRBJ2-3; TRBD1 matches at 7 bases. The germline V gene has CDR1 MNHEY and CDR2 SVGAGI. CDR3 length: 18 amino acids. V dropped 1 base and J dropped 0; count of bases not matched to a gene: 10. This CDR3 is CASSYLIGTATSTDTQYF. The CDR3 bases are TGTGCCAGCAGTTACTTGATCGGGACAGCTACTAGCACAGATACGCAGTATTTT.

The table lists this clonotype with a few counts. The chain uses TRBV5-1 and TRBJ2-3, with a tentative D call TRBD2 (7 bases). Germline CDR1 reads SGHRS; CDR2 reads YFSETQ. This CDR3 has 17 residues. V was cut by 0 bases and J by 1 base, with 15 bases left in between. Here the CDR3 reads CASSLDGGGAGTDTQYF. The DNA for the CDR3 is TGCGCCAGCAGCTTGGATGGCGGGGGCGCGGGCACAGATACGCAGTATTTT.

Regarding this clonotype: One end of the junction varies from germline; a read error may be responsible. The chain uses TRBV6-6 and TRBJ2-4, with D perhaps matching TRBD1 (5 bases). Gene TRBJ2-7 matches the end of the DNA better, so the J call may be wrong. The CDR3 extends over 13 amino acids. From germline, CDR1 is MNHNY and CDR2 SVGAGI (reference sequence). This CDR3 reads CTSSTGTPYEQYF. The CDR3, as DNA: TGTACCAGCAGTACAGGAACCCCCTACGAGCAGTACTTC.

J is TRBJ1-4 and V is TRBV9; the match to TRBD1 covers 8 bases. The CDR3 sequence is 14 residues long. J lost 7 bases, V lost 7 bases, and 9 bases had no gene match. CDR1 and CDR2 from the germline V gene are SGDLS and YYNGEE. CDR3 residues: CASARTGMGEKLFF. CDR3 nucleotide sequence: TGTGCCAGCGCGAGGACAGGGATGGGTGAAAAACTGTTTTTT.

The rearrangement uses TRBV5-5 and TRBJ1-1; D is unclear. Between the trimmed V and J ends, which lost 1 base and 5 bases, there was a span of 12 bases. The germline CDR1 and CDR2 sequences are SGHKS and YYEKEE (reference sequence). This CDR3 is built from 14 residues. The CDR3 loop reads CASSLFPGGTEAFF. The CDR3 bases are TGTGCCAGCAGCTTGTTCCCAGGAGGAACTGAAGCTTTCTTT.

This clonotype was observed at least ten times. This chain joins TRBV20-1 and TRBJ2-7; no clear D. The V end was cut by 1 base, the J end by 0 bases, with 10 bases between. Per germline, CDR1 DFQATT and CDR2 SNEGSKA (reference sequence). The CDR3 totals 14 residues. CDR3 nucleotide sequence: TGCAGTGCTAGAGGCTGGACGGACTCCTACGAGCAGTACTTC. Its translation is CSARGWTDSYEQYF.

Comments on this clonotype: This could be a read error, since a much larger clone is one nucleotide away. The chain combines TRBV4-1 with TRBJ2-1, with TRBD2 matching over 8 bases. This CDR3 is 16 amino acids long. J was trimmed by 6 bases and V by 2 bases; bases with no gene match: 9. The germline V gene has CDR1 MGHRA and CDR2 YSYEKL. The CDR3 region is CASSQTSGGGANEQFF. The CDR3 DNA reads TGCGCCAGCAGCCAAACAAGCGGGGGTGGGGCCAATGAGCAGTTCTTC.

Only a few counts were recorded for this clonotype. V gene TRBV20-1 combines with J gene TRBJ1-1; D remains ambiguous. V was pared by 0 bases and J by 0 bases, with 14 bases between. This CDR3 contains 16 residues. Germline CDR1 reads DFQATT; CDR2 reads SNEGSKA (reference sequence). The CDR3, as DNA: TGCAGTGCTAGAGATCTGGCAGAAATTATGAACACTGAAGCTTTCTTT. This encodes CSARDLAEIMNTEAFF.

This clonotype appeared many times. The chain joins TRBV6-2 or TRBV6-3 to TRBJ2-5; 7 positions match TRBD2. This CDR3 region has 14 residues. Per the germline V gene, CDR1 is MNHEY and CDR2 is SVGEGT. The ends lost 5 bases at V and 7 bases at J; junction bases unmatched: 10. The CDR3 sequence: CASSGLVPSGTQYF. CDR3 nucleotide sequence: TGTGCCAGCAGTGGACTAGTGCCTTCCGGGACCCAGTACTTC.

This clonotype was picked up a small number of times. The rearrangement joins TRBV9 to TRBJ1-2, with unresolved D. Per the germline V gene, CDR1 is SGDLS and CDR2 is YYNGEE. This CDR3 has 15 amino acids. V gave up 0 bases and J gave up 4 bases, with 13 bases separating them. CDR3: CASSVGNGELYGYTF. In DNA form, the CDR3 reads TGTGCCAGCAGCGTAGGGAACGGCGAACTCTATGGCTACACCTTC.

In this sample, this clonotype turned up many times. This chain uses TRBV9 with TRBJ2-7; perhaps TRBD1 as D (6 bases). V was shortened by 0 bases and J by 5 bases, with 9 bases between the two germline ends. Per germline, CDR1 SGDLS and CDR2 YYNGEE. The CDR3 contains 13 residues. The CDR3 loop reads CASSVAGAHEQYF. The DNA of the CDR3 is TGTGCCAGCAGCGTAGCAGGGGCCCACGAGCAGTACTTC. Looking up the rest from reference TRBV9 and TRBJ2-7 gives the full variable domain: DSGVTQTPKHLITATGQRVTLRCSPRSGDLSVYWYQQSLDQGLQFLIQYYNGEERAKGNILERFSAQQFPDLHSELNLSSLELGDSALYFCASSVAGAHEQYFGPGTRLTVT.

CDR3 residues: CASRLTRGGNTEAFF. CDR3 DNA sequence: TGTGCCAGCAGGTTGACAAGGGGCGGTAATACTGAAGCTTTCTTT. The gene calls are TRBV7-3 and TRBJ1-1; weak D call: TRBD1 (5 bases). The germline V and J ends were trimmed by 6 bases and 5 bases, with 19 bases remaining between them. The CDR3 length is 15 residues. Germline-derived CDR1 and CDR2 are SGHTA and FQGTGA.

V is TRBV7-2 and J is TRBJ1-4; tentative D call: TRBD1 (5 bases). Trimming left V 2 bases short and J 7 bases short, with 11 bases between. Germline lookup yields CDR1 SGHTA and CDR2 FQGNSA. This CDR3 has 14 amino acids. Here the CDR3 DNA reads TGTGCCAGCAGCTTATTGGGTCAGGGTGAAAAACTGTTTTTT. Protein: CASSLLGQGEKLFF.

In this sample, this clonotype turned up a few times. The V and J genes are TRBV12-3 or TRBV12-4 and TRBJ2-1; D possibly matches TRBD1 or TRBD2 (5 bases each). V lost 3 bases to trimming and J lost 6 bases, with 18 bases between them. The CDR3 is 16 amino acids. The DNA for the CDR3 is TGTGCCAGCAGTTTCTTAGCCCAGGGACGGGGCAATGAGCAGTTCTTC. Translated, it gives CASSFLAQGRGNEQFF.